Included here is one TCR beta chain sequence, with context. Its antigen remains undetermined. No much larger clonotype is one base removed from it; base qualities were not supplied. The protocol used for the library was the immunoSEQ multiplex PCR assay. The multiplex PCR relied on a mix of 60 forward primers for TCR Vbeta segments and 13 reverse primers for TCR Jbeta segments. A multiplex PCR assay on genomic DNA amplified the CDR3 region of rearranged TCR beta genes. The amplified TCR beta libraries were sequenced on the Illumina HiSeq System as 87-base-pair reads. The authors processed their data as follows. A later analysis tallied 75 million to 95 million unique TCR beta chains across the 700 or so repertoires, and about 12 million of those chains were shared by two or more donors. Raw reads were error-corrected and collapsed into unique sequences with a nearest-neighbor algorithm that merged closely related sequences to remove PCR and sequencing errors. To assign V, D and J gene segments, CDR3 sequences were aligned to IMGT reference sequences. Each retained sequence needed at least a six-nucleotide match to both a V gene segment and a J gene segment. Rearrangements were classified as productive when the CDR3 lacked stop codons and remained in frame with V and J, and all other rearrangements were classified as non-productive. CDR3 was defined by IMGT convention, running from the second conserved V-encoded cysteine to the conserved J-encoded phenylalanine. In an earlier analysis of approximately 500 of the donors, sequences lacking an unambiguous match to a single V gene segment were excluded. In an earlier analysis of approximately 590 of the donors, V segments were called functional above 56.7% productive rearrangements and were called segregating when the between-donor standard deviation exceeded 5%. A statistical classification framework was developed to diagnose cytomegalovirus status using the catalog of TCR beta chain sequences. A later analysis assigned V and J genes by comparing TCR nucleotide sequences with IMGT/GENE-DB human TR gene sequences. In a later analysis, CDR3 sequences and most-parsimonious VDJ recombination scenarios were assigned using the TCRdist pipeline. In a later analysis, each TCR beta chain was defined by its CDR3 amino acid sequence together with its V-gene family, and reads lacking a unique V-gene family were excluded. To address suspected cross-contamination and a sequencing artifact, a later analysis removed a few hundred highly shared, low-generation-probability nucleotide sequences. In a later analysis, a clonal expansion index for each public chain was calculated from normalized within-repertoire ranks of inferred template counts. Generation probabilities in a later analysis came from a VDJ recombination model fitted to out-of-frame rearrangements, and those results were checked against IGoR. In a later analysis, hypergeometric tests were used to score TCR-TCR, TCR-HLA and TCR-CMV co-occurrence, with a repertoire-size bias correction applied to TCR pairs. In a later analysis, false discovery rates were estimated by permuting HLA or CMV assignments 20 times. In a later analysis, co-occurring TCRs were grouped using DBSCAN, with TCRdist sequence similarity added in when clustering inside HLA-allele-positive subsets. Repertoires with fewer than 30,000 or more than 120,000 public chains were left out of co-occurrence clustering, as were about five repertoires with anomalous nucleotide sharing. TCRdb provides this immuneACCESS table in a form limited to in-frame rearrangements. Some clones are lacking; in checked studies, under half of them reflect an unresolved V gene, and why the rest are absent is not known. V, J and clone size are taken as reported in that table, and D and trimming were inferred from the DNA itself. The sample contains about 170,000 clones, roughly 72% of them found a single time. The biggest ten clones account for around 1.9% of the sample.

This sample is drawn from a study of cytomegalovirus exposure and HLA in healthy donors (dated by TCRdb to the late 2010s). Broadly, across the study: In an earlier analysis of roughly 500 of the donors, about 270 Gb of sequence data and 100 million or so unique TCR beta sequences from 150 million to 200 million T cells were reported. An early release that covered about 600 HLA-typed donors contained about 300 gigabases of sequencing data and around 80 million unique TCR sequences. The genetic ancestry cluster associated with self-reported Caucasian donors included over 65% of the approximately 410 genotyped donors. The aim of the study was to test whether cataloging public T cell receptors could identify signatures of past pathogen exposure. The study used immunosequencing to profile the T cell repertoires of approximately 630 subjects and linked those repertoires to cytomegalovirus serostatus. Along with the roughly 670-subject first cohort, a separate validation cohort of around 120 different subjects was used. To predict cytomegalovirus infection status, the study brought together high-throughput TCR immunosequencing, statistical association of individual TCRs with disease status, and machine learning. In a later analysis, previously published TCR beta repertoires from some 640 donors were re-analyzed and high-resolution HLA genotyping was added so that TCR occurrence patterns could be studied. The later analysis used no new phenotypic data to find candidate immune exposures, relying instead on TCR beta sequences and their occurrence across donors. In an earlier analysis of more than 550 of the donors, high-throughput TCR beta sequencing was used to judge whether each TCR beta V gene segment behaved as functional or pseudogenic. Donor age, sex, ethnicity and CMV serostatus were compiled alongside the repertoire data. A later genetic analysis used genome-wide SNP genotypes for about 65% of the roughly 670 donors, treating that subset as a discovery cohort. Every repertoire in the discovery cohort had been generated on one and the same sequencing platform. Both class I and class II loci were covered by HLA typing, at four-digit resolution. The number of donors typed differed by locus, with roughly 629-640 for A, B, C, DRB1 and DQB1, roughly 520 for DQA1, 600 to 610 for DPA1, and approximately 470 for DPB1. Because of strong linkage in the cohort, roughly five DR-DQ haplotypes were treated as single units for association and clustering. Among roughly 400 genotyped donors of the cohort, an average of roughly 230,000 unique TCR beta nucleotide sequences was sequenced per donor, of which 15% to 20% were non-productive.

Summary of the overall study and its limitations: Only TCR beta chains were sequenced in this cohort, and the absence of alpha or paired-chain data limited detectable features. Linkage disequilibrium might explain the correlated functional status among segregating V segments, but an unknown experimental factor could not be excluded. In vitro tests confirmed that a few of the cytomegalovirus-associated TCR beta chains recognize cytomegalovirus antigens. The presence/absence analyses assumed that sequencing depth was roughly uniform across donors, and that assumption may not be true. A cluster of highly shared sequence variants was judged likely to represent a technical artifact of the sequencing pipeline. Most TCR sequences were seen in very few donors, while some public TCRs were found in many individuals. According to a later genetic analysis, donors in an Asian-associated ancestry cluster had fewer N-insertions in productive TCRs than the approximately 670-donor mean. The only immune exposure information available for the cohort was CMV serostatus. According to the authors, the approach could potentially be generalized to other disease states and immunological phenotypes. In an earlier analysis of some 550 of the donors, most TCR beta V segments were observed in productive rearrangements about 90% or about 30% of the time, broadly matching IMGT annotations. Because some donors lacked HLA typing at each locus, the association tests relied only on the typed subset. The classifier was reported to diagnose cytomegalovirus status with high specificity and sensitivity in both the original and validation cohorts. In a later analysis, TCR association rates were found to vary across HLA loci, with the most associated TCRs seen for DRB1 alleles and the fewest for HLA-C alleles. Most CMV-associated TCR beta chains appeared to be HLA-restricted in a later analysis, and the HLA associations seemed to be driven largely by CMV exposure. Because counts were too low, approximately 15 rarely observed V segments, including chromosome 9 orphons, were excluded from the earlier analysis of a few hundred of the donors. Several of the top co-occurrence clusters appeared to be linked to parvovirus B19, influenza, CMV and Epstein-Barr virus, according to a later analysis. The study gave a list of about 160 TCR beta chains associated with cytomegalovirus. At a false discovery rate of 0.05, a later analysis linked 16,000 or so TCR beta sequences to specific HLA alleles. A later analysis found that HLA-associated TCR beta chains were more clonally expanded and had lower generation probabilities than equally common non-associated chains. A further reported finding was that TCR beta sequences accurately predicted the HLA-A and HLA-B alleles for most subjects in the first cohort. An association between a missense DCLRE1C variant and V-gene and J-gene trimming of TCR beta chains was found in a later genetic analysis and replicated in an independent cohort. Assigning TCR associations to individual alleles was difficult when HLA alleles, especially DR and DQ, strongly co-occurred.

The cohort was made up of under 800 healthy bone marrow donors. At the time of sampling, every cohort member was nominally healthy, though immune exposures that went unrecorded were likely present. The donor was CMV seropositive and was included in the group of 250 to 300 seropositive cohort members. Every donor gave a peripheral blood sample, and the peripheral blood mononuclear cells from that sample were used for TCR beta sequencing. The Qiagen DNeasy Blood Extraction Kit was used to extract genomic DNA from the blood cell samples. The source of this sequence is a woman aged 25 to 39 in good health and CMV-seropositive. The sample comprised PBMCs.

The CDR3 reads as follows: CASSPRGAYGYTF. The nucleotide sequence reads as follows: TGTGCCAGCAGTCCCCGCGGGGCCTATGGCTACACCTTC. The rearranged chain carries TRBV28 and TRBJ1-2; the best D guess is TRBD1, with 5 bases matching. Spanning cysteine to phenylalanine, the CDR3 consists of 13 amino acids. The only DNA kept is the CDR3, 39 bases in frame from the first base. Trimming removed 5 bases from V and 4 bases from J, leaving 11 bases between the germline ends. The germline V gene provides CDR1 MDHEN and CDR2 SYDVKM.